The source of this T cell receptor beta chain is a study of blood T cell repertoires in COVID-19. Background on the study: The analysed material was cDNA or gDNA that came from T cells, B-cell-depleted T cells, or PBMCs.

As originally analysed: Scientists estimated how many nucleated cells there were by amplifying reference gene primers. Sequencing used immunoSEQ multiplex PCR; TCRdb keeps in-frame clones, though not all of them. The D gene and trimming were derived from the DNA, and the V and J assignments and clone size from that table. Seen here are about 330,000 clones, approximately 88% observed once, and the top ten hold just over 9.5%. Seattle enrolled patients during active infection and tracked them longitudinally. The source material was peripheral blood. This TCR derives from a man aged 25 to 40 with COVID-19, enrolled during active disease.

The CDR3 bases are TGTGCCAGCAGCCAAGCTGAGTCACAGGGCCTCAATCAGCCCCAGCATTTT. Translation gives CASSQAESQGLNQPQHF. This chain links TRBV4-2 with TRBJ1-5; weak D call: TRBD1 (6 bases). CDR1 and CDR2 from the germline V gene are LGHNA and YNFKEQ. This CDR3 is 17 amino acids long. V lost 1 base and J 3 bases, leaving 16 bases between the germline ends.